This T cell receptor (beta chain) is drawn from a study of PD-1 blockade in classical Hodgkin lymphoma. CDR1 is SGHTA and CDR2 is FQGTGA in the germline V gene. CDR3 size: 14 residues. With 3 bases clipped from V and 7 bases from J, the junction kept 6 bases outside the gene matches. The assay was immunoSEQ multiplex PCR, and TCRdb's table has in-frame clones only and misses some. The sample has tens of thousands of clones; about 80% are singletons. The time point denotes: cycle 4 day 1 (C4D1), after less than 7 weeks of nivolumab. Each patient experienced a relapse that followed autologous stem cell transplantation, and brentuximab vedotin exposure varied. Of note for this clone: Its matching antigen is unknown.

Study-level points and caveats: Whatever underlies the repertoire differences (possibly disease activity or prior therapy) remains undefined. It was among complete responders that baseline diversity resembled that of newly diagnosed patients.

J is TRBJ2-1 and V is TRBV7-3; 7 bases agree with TRBD2. The sequence derives from a human donor with classical Hodgkin lymphoma. The sequenced sample was peripheral blood mononuclear cells (PBMCs), obtained before the fourth cycle of nivolumab. Here the CDR3 DNA reads TGTGCCAGCAGCTTCTCCCTAGCGGCGAATGAGCAGTTCTTC. Its translation: CASSFSLAANEQFF.